Presented here are 27 T cell receptor beta chains from one specimen sequenced in a study of blood T cell repertoires in COVID-19. Produced via immunoSEQ multiplex PCR; TCRdb's table is partial and in-frame only. The table includes a few hundred thousand clones, roughly 80% detected once. The sample comprised peripheral blood. All receptors derive from a woman of 80 years or more with acute or convalescent COVID-19.

This clone was counted a few times. The V and J genes are TRBV11-2 and TRBJ2-3; 8 bases line up with TRBD2. With V trimmed by 5 bases and J by 6 bases, 10 bases remained unmatched. Germline assignment: CDR1 SGHAT and CDR2 FQNNGV. The length of the CDR3 is 15 residues. The chain's CDR3 is CASSQLRERGDTQYF. In DNA form, the CDR3 reads TGTGCCAGCAGCCAGCTCCGGGAGCGGGGGGATACGCAGTATTTT.

The chain has TRBV15 and TRBJ1-6, with 11 nucleotides matching TRBD1. CDR1 and CDR2 (germline): LNHNV, YYDKDF (reference sequence). The V segment lost 6 bases and the J segment 1 base; nucleotides outside the gene matches: 8. CDR3 size: 18 residues. The CDR3 bases are TGTGCCACCAGTAACGGACAGGGGGCTCAGTCCTATAATTCACCCCTCCACTTT. This sequence encodes CATSNGQGAQSYNSPLHF.

This chain links TRBV10-2 with TRBJ2-7, with 7 bases identical to TRBD1. CDR3 size: 16 residues. With 6 bases clipped from V and 4 bases from J, the junction kept 15 bases outside the gene matches. CDR1 is WSHSY and CDR2 is SAAADI in the germline V gene. The CDR3, as DNA: TGCGCCAGCAGGAGGGCCCGGGACAGTCCCCCTTACGAGCAGTACTTC. Translation gives CASRRARDSPPYEQYF.

V usage is TRBV7-2 and J usage is TRBJ1-6; 8 positions match TRBD1. The CDR3 has 16 residues. Germline V lookup: CDR1 SGHTA, CDR2 FQGNSA. Unmatched junction bases numbered 8, after V lost 1 base and J lost 9 bases. The CDR3 protein is CASSLVGQGGSSPLHF. CDR3 nucleotides: TGTGCCAGCAGCTTAGTTGGACAGGGAGGAAGTTCACCCCTCCACTTT. Based on the CDR3 plus reference TRBV7-2 and TRBJ1-6, the full variable domain is GAGVSQSPSNKVTEKGKDVELRCDPISGHTALYWYRQSLGQGLEFLIYFQGNSAPDKSGLPSDRFSAERTGGSVSTLTIQRTQQEDSAVYLCASSLVGQGGSSPLHFGNGTRLTVT.

This chain connects TRBV30 to TRBJ1-1; D unresolved. Deletions cut 2 bases from V and 0 bases from J, with 7 bases between. The germline CDR1 and CDR2 sequences are GTSNPN and SVGIG (reference sequence). The CDR3 is 13 residues long. Written as DNA, the CDR3 is TGTGCCTGGAGTATACAGATGAACACTGAAGCTTTCTTT. The encoded protein is CAWSIQMNTEAFF.

This chain joins TRBV29-1 and TRBJ2-1; 7 bases map to TRBD1. This CDR3 contains 12 residues. Germline V gene data show CDR1 as SQVTM and CDR2 as ANQGSEA. J gave up 8 bases and V 4 bases, and 5 bases lay outside the gene matches. DNA for the CDR3: TGCAGCGTTGGAGACAGGGTCCATGAGCAGTTCTTC. This gives the protein CSVGDRVHEQFF.

The rearrangement joins TRBV7-3 to TRBJ2-5; 16 positions agree with TRBD2. CDR3 length equals 17 residues. V trimming: 5 bases; J trimming: 5 bases; junction bases outside the gene matches: 8. Germline assignment: CDR1 SGHTA and CDR2 FQGTGA. The CDR3 sequence: CASSPGTSGRAGETQYF. CDR3 in DNA: TGTGCCAGCAGCCCTGGGACTAGCGGGAGGGCCGGGGAGACCCAGTACTTC.

The chain couples TRBV6-2 or TRBV6-3 to TRBJ1-5; D is uncertain. The CDR3 covers 14 residues. V dropped 3 bases and J dropped 4 bases, with 10 bases sitting between them. CDR1 MNHEY and CDR2 SVGEGT come from the germline V gene. The CDR3 reads CASSYTVPNQPQHF. CDR3 nucleotide sequence: TGTGCCAGCAGTTATACGGTCCCAAATCAGCCCCAGCATTTT.

J is TRBJ2-1 and V is TRBV6-5, with 8 bases lining up with TRBD2. The germline gives CDR1 MNHEY, CDR2 SVGAGI. This CDR3 comprises 14 residues. The V segment lost 6 bases and the J segment 10 bases; nucleotides outside the gene matches: 11. The CDR3 loop is CASSYSGAQGEQFF. In DNA, the CDR3 is TGTGCCAGCAGCTATAGCGGGGCCCAGGGGGAGCAGTTCTTC.

There are many counts of this clone. The chain couples TRBV3-1 (or the pseudogene TRBV3-2) to TRBJ2-3; 10 bases are shared with TRBD2. CDR3 length: 18 residues. The ends lost 0 bases at V and 4 bases at J; junction bases unmatched: 10. Germline V gene lookup returns CDR1 LGHDT and CDR2 YNNKEL (reference sequence). This CDR3 is CASSQDLGASGSADTQYF. The CDR3 nucleotides are TGTGCCAGCAGCCAAGATTTGGGGGCTAGCGGGAGCGCAGATACGCAGTATTTT.

The rearrangement joins TRBV30 to TRBJ1-3; possible D gene TRBD1, 6 bases. Germline-derived CDR1 and CDR2 are GTSNPN and SVGIG (reference sequence). V gave up 2 bases and J gave up 2 bases, with 7 bases separating them. The CDR3 has 13 amino acids. This chain's CDR3 is CAWSSGAGNTIYF. CDR3 nucleotide sequence: TGTGCCTGGAGTTCAGGGGCTGGAAACACCATATATTTT.

J is TRBJ1-6 and V is TRBV7-9; 7 positions match TRBD1. The CDR3 runs to 15 residues. The V gene end was trimmed by 0 bases and the J gene end by 9 bases; junction bases not matched to a gene: 5. CDR1 is SEHNR, CDR2 FQNEAQ, per germline (reference sequence). CDR3 DNA: TGTGCCAGCAGCTTAGCAGGGGGCATCGGTTCACCCCTCCACTTT. The encoded protein is CASSLAGGIGSPLHF.

The V and J genes are TRBV7-2 and TRBJ1-2, with 10 bases identical to TRBD1. The V gene's germline CDR1 is SGHTA and CDR2 FQGNSA. This CDR3 has 13 amino acids. J was trimmed by 8 bases and V by 6 bases; bases with no gene match: 6. The CDR3 nucleotides are TGTGCCAGCAGGAGGGACAGGGGATGGGGCTACACCTTC. Amino acids: CASRRDRGWGYTF.

This chain joins TRBV29-1 and TRBJ2-1; 9 bases are shared with TRBD1. With 7 bases clipped from V and 1 base from J, the junction kept 11 bases outside the gene matches. The CDR3 runs to 16 residues. Germline assignment: CDR1 SQVTM and CDR2 ANQGSEA. DNA for the CDR3: TGCAGCGGAGTACCGGGACAGGGTTTTTCCTACAATGAGCAGTTCTTC. Translated: CSGVPGQGFSYNEQFF.

This clone came up a few times. The chain employs TRBV11-2 and TRBJ2-7; the match to TRBD2 covers 11 bases. CDR3 size: 15 residues. In germline, CDR1 is SGHAT, CDR2 FQNNGV. With 4 bases clipped from V and 2 bases from J, the junction kept 4 bases outside the gene matches. The CDR3 DNA is TGTGCCAGCAGCTCCTTAGCGGGAGGGCCCTACGAGCAGTACTTC. It is translated as CASSSLAGGPYEQYF. The full variable domain, completed using reference TRBV11-2 and TRBJ2-7, is EAGVAQSPRYKIIEKRQSVAFWCNPISGHATLYWYQQILGQGPKLLIQFQNNGVVDDSQLPKDRFSAERLKGVDSTLKIQPAKLEDSAVYLCASSSLAGGPYEQYFGPGTRLTVT.

This clone was counted a single time. Sequence at one end of the junction differs from germline and may be a read error. The genes are TRBV2 and TRBJ2-1; 13 bases are shared with TRBD2. CDR1 is SNHLY, CDR2 FYNNEI, per germline. The CDR3 runs to 16 residues. Here the CDR3 DNA reads TGTGCCAGCAGTTTACTAGCGGGGGGGAGCTACAATGAACAGTTCTTC. Protein product: CASSLLAGGSYNEQFF.

The chain combines TRBV6-6 with TRBJ2-2, with D possibly TRBD2 on 5 matching bases. This CDR3 has 17 amino acids. V was trimmed by 5 bases and J by 0 bases, leaving 16 bases between them. In germline, CDR1 is MNHNY, CDR2 SVGAGI (reference sequence). This CDR3 reads CASSPMDSRANTGELFF. For the CDR3, the DNA is TGTGCCAGCAGTCCGATGGACTCCCGAGCGAACACCGGGGAGCTGTTTTTT.

This rearrangement joins TRBV4-3 to TRBJ2-5, with D possibly being TRBD2 (6 bases). The CDR3 is 14 amino acids. The germline V gene encodes CDR1 LGHNA and CDR2 YSLEER. With 1 base removed from V and 4 bases from J, the gap between germline ends came to 10 bases. The CDR3 here is CASSQVVGGETQYF. As DNA, the CDR3 is TGCGCCAGCAGCCAAGTAGTGGGGGGAGAGACCCAGTACTTC.

The chain couples TRBV27 to TRBJ2-7; D is undetermined. The CDR3 extends over 13 amino acids. The germline gives CDR1 MNHEY, CDR2 SMNVEV (reference sequence). Trimming removed 0 bases at V and 3 bases at J, with 6 bases between. The CDR3 nucleotides are TGTGCCAGCAGTTTATCCCCCCACTACGAGCAGTACTTC. Protein product: CASSLSPHYEQYF.

The J gene is TRBJ2-5, the V gene TRBV19, with D possibly TRBD1 on 6 matching bases. Trimming took off 4 bases at V and 4 bases at J, with 7 bases between the two ends. Germline assignment: CDR1 LNHDA and CDR2 SQIVND (reference sequence). The CDR3 consists of 12 residues. The DNA of the CDR3 is TGTGCCAGTAGTACAGGGGTAGAGACCCAGTACTTC. Translating gives CASSTGVETQYF. The full variable domain, with the rest looked up from reference TRBV19 and TRBJ2-5, is DGGITQSPKYLFRKEGQNVTLSCEQNLNHDAMYWYRQDPGQGLRLIYYSQIVNDFQKGDIAEGYSVSREKKESFPLTVTSAQKNPTAFYLCASSTGVETQYFGPGTRLLVL.

This chain uses TRBV27 with TRBJ1-2; 7 nucleotides agree with TRBD1. CDR1 is MNHEY and CDR2 is SMNVEV in the germline V gene (reference sequence). V dropped 7 bases and J dropped 2; count of bases not matched to a gene: 10. The CDR3 contains 15 residues. The CDR3 sequence: CASTLGQHLNYGYTF. The CDR3 nucleotides read TGTGCCAGCACCCTGGGACAGCATTTAAACTATGGCTACACCTTC.

V is TRBV7-9 and J is TRBJ2-3, with a weak D call TRBD2 (6 bases). The V gene's germline CDR1 is SEHNR and CDR2 FQNEAQ (reference sequence). This CDR3 contains 15 residues. The germline V and J ends were trimmed by 0 bases and 3 bases, with 10 bases remaining between them. The CDR3 DNA sequence: TGTGCCAGCAGCTTAGCGTCCGGAGGGACAGATACGCAGTATTTT. Encoded protein: CASSLASGGTDTQYF.

The chain couples TRBV18 to TRBJ1-1, with TRBD1 matching over 7 bases. The CDR3 is made up of 14 amino acids. Unmatched junction bases numbered 6, after V lost 4 bases and J lost 4 bases. The germline gives CDR1 KGHSH, CDR2 LQKENI. In nucleotides, the CDR3 is TGTGCCAGCTCACTCGACAGGGTGGGCACTGAAGCTTTCTTT. As protein: CASSLDRVGTEAFF.

This clone has more than one count but fewer than ten. This rearrangement joins TRBV7-2 to TRBJ2-7; D call uncertain. Germline V gene sequence: CDR1 SGHTA, CDR2 FQGNSA. CDR3 length: 12 amino acids. Trimming removed 5 bases from V and 6 bases from J, with 11 bases in between. CDR3 nucleotides: TGTGCCAGCAGCCCCTCATCCAGCGAGCAGTACTTC. Amino acids: CASSPSSSEQYF.

The chain recombines TRBV19 with TRBJ2-1, with no clear D. The CDR3 runs 13 residues. Trimming removed 5 bases from V and 0 bases from J, with 5 bases in between. The germline gives CDR1 LNHDA, CDR2 SQIVND (reference sequence). CDR3 in DNA: TGTGCCAGTAGTTTTAACTCCTACAATGAGCAGTTCTTC. Translated, it gives CASSFNSYNEQFF. Together with reference TRBV19 and TRBJ2-1, the CDR3 gives the full variable domain: DGGITQSPKYLFRKEGQNVTLSCEQNLNHDAMYWYRQDPGQGLRLIYYSQIVNDFQKGDIAEGYSVSREKKESFPLTVTSAQKNPTAFYLCASSFNSYNEQFFGPGTRLTVL.

The CDR3 DNA reads as TGCGCCAGCAGTCTGAGGCTACAGGGGGCGTACCAAGAGACCCAGTACTTC. Amino acid sequence: CASSLRLQGAYQETQYF. The chain couples TRBV5-1 to TRBJ2-5; TRBD1 matches at 9 bases. This CDR3 contains 17 residues. The V gene's germline CDR1 is SGHRS and CDR2 YFSETQ. J was trimmed by 0 bases and V by 5 bases; bases with no gene match: 11.

This rearrangement joins TRBV6-5 to TRBJ1-2; D possibly corresponds to TRBD1 (5 bases). The germline gives CDR1 MNHEY, CDR2 SVGAGI. V lost 6 bases and J 4 bases, leaving 12 bases between the germline ends. This CDR3 comprises 13 residues. CDR3 in DNA: TGTGCCAGCAGACCCAGGGTAATCTATGGCTACACCTTC. Amino acid sequence: CASRPRVIYGYTF.